Detailed here is one T cell receptor beta chain. The antigen this receptor binds is unknown. Per-base quality was not reported, and no clone a single base away is much larger than it. RNA was extracted using the RNeasy kit, and roughly 0.5 to 1 ug of the RNA was reverse transcribed with random hexamers. TCR beta CDR3 regions were amplified with the immunoSEQ multiplex PCR assay covering 54 Vbeta and 13 Jbeta segments. To correct PCR amplification bias, a synthetic template baseline was used for both primer optimization and computational correction. The paper's data handling went like this. Only productive sequences were kept, with reads annotated to V, D and J genes according to IMGT and analyzed in immunoSEQ Analyzer. To calculate clonality, Shannon entropy was normalized by log2 of the number of productive unique sequences and then subtracted from one. For each patient and control, public and private clones were evaluated within the 100 most prevalent clones. Clones were defined as Susac-specific if absent from the healthy and MS cohorts, from over a thousand published viral clones and from other ImmuneACCESS disease sequences. TCRdb itself trimmed the public reads at Q25 with fastp, ran MiXCR and retained productive beta chains. CDR3 protein duplicates are merged, each entry listing the most common genes and DNA. These V and J calls rely on TCRdb rather than the paper's analysis. This sample gives about 90,000 distinct CDR3 sequences in total; 80% to 95% of them show up just once. The top ten clones comprise approximately 0.31% of the sample.

These data belong to a study of CD8 T cells in Susac syndrome (dated by TCRdb to the late 2010s). Describing the broader study: Repertoire sequencing was used to test whether CD8+ T cell activation and differentiation in Susac syndrome was antigen driven. The clonality of the CD8+ T cell repertoire was compared across approximately twelve healthy donors, roughly 14 Susac syndrome patients and around 16 multiple sclerosis patients. Results and caveats for the whole study, not just this receptor: The number of individuals in the TCR sequencing and HLA analysis was recognized as being relatively small.

High-throughput TCR beta sequencing profiled peripheral blood CD8+ and CD4+ T cells from healthy donors, Susac syndrome patients and multiple sclerosis patients. Healthy donors were age- and sex-matched controls. Bulk CD8+ and CD4+ T cells were purified magnetically by negative isolation, whereas CD8+ TEMRA cells were enriched by FACS. Blood was drawn into EDTA tubes, processed within 24 hours, and PBMCs were isolated by density gradient centrifugation. PBMCs destined for TCR sequencing were cryopreserved in liquid nitrogen and later thawed in a 37 °C water bath. The sorted or isolated CD4+, CD8+ and CD8+ TEMRA cells had a purity of 90% or higher. Sequencing input: CD8+ T cells from PBMCs. This TCR was sampled from a human donor in good health.

The nucleotide sequence reads TGCAGTGCCCGGGTGGGGGACCGCCAAGAGACCCAGTACTTC. Translated, this is CSARVGDRQETQYF. The chain links TRBV20-1 with TRBJ2-5; the D assignment is uncertain and may be TRBD1 or TRBD2, with 5 bases supporting each. The CDR3 measures 14 amino acids from cysteine to phenylalanine. Of all the DNA, just the CDR3 is kept, 42 bases in frame from base 1. V is reduced by 6 bases and J by 1 base, leaving a spacing of 15 bases between them. Taken from the germline V gene (reference sequence), the CDR1 and CDR2 loops are DFQATT and SNEGSKA.